This T cell receptor (beta chain) was obtained from a study of T cell repertoires in cytomegalovirus infection. Study background: Public TCR beta signatures provided an indication of both CMV infection and a matching HLA type.

Overall study results and limits: CMV-specific TCR beta clonotypes restricted by HLA-C dominated the ex vivo response.

This clonotype was picked up many times. The target antigen is unknown. The germline V gene encodes CDR1 SGHTA and CDR2 FQGNSA. After removal of 5 bases from V and 0 bases from J, the junction contained 6 bases not matched to a gene. The CDR3 spans 16 residues. TCRdb re-called the reads through MiXCR, storing one row per CDR3 protein. The repertoire includes tens of thousands of distinct CDR3 sequences, around 3.8% of them detected once, and about 22% sits in the top ten. This TCR came from a human donor in good health (CMV status not recorded). Some clones in this sample may be carry-over from other donors' samples. Sequencing was performed on PBMCs. This chain links TRBV7-2 with TRBJ2-3; 9 bases map to TRBD1. The CDR3 reads CASSARQGGSTDTQYF. As DNA, the CDR3 is TGTGCCAGCAGCGCTCGACAGGGGGGGAGCACAGATACGCAGTATTTT.